Described below is a single T cell receptor (beta chain) sequence and its context. Measured with immunoSEQ multiplex PCR; TCRdb has only the in-frame clones, and not every one. Of about 74,000 clones listed, around 93% were seen once; the top ten hold around 0.24%. J was trimmed by 12 bases and V by 0 bases; bases with no gene match: 6. This CDR3 has 14 amino acids. Germline loops: CDR1 MNHEY, CDR2 SVGAGI. The data were taken from a study of technical replicates of blood from a few donors. The TCR sequence derives from a human donor in good health. The V call is TRBV6-5, the J call TRBJ2-4; 9 bases map to TRBD2. The specimen sequenced was T cells isolated from PBMCs. CDR3 region: CASSYSASGTGQYF. The CDR3 DNA reads as TGTGCCAGCAGTTACTCGGCTAGCGGGACTGGTCAGTACTTC.